A single sample is the source of the 9 T cell receptor beta chains below, sequenced in a study of T-cell reconstitution after alpha-beta-depleted transplantation in children. Preparing the TCRbeta library involved the use of unique molecular identifiers. TCRdb re-called the PCR reads through MiXCR, storing one row per CDR3 protein. Among roughly 400,000 distinct CDR3 sequences listed, about 40% were seen once. This material consisted of PBMCs, taken before TCRalphabeta/CD19-depleted stem cell transplant. Receptors originate from a girl aged 2 to 9 with aplastic anemia, due to receive a stem cell transplant.

Points on this clonotype: A read error is possible here, since a much larger clone lies one base away. The chain has TRBV4-2 and TRBJ2-1; D unclear. Trimming removed 2 bases from V and 5 bases from J, with 7 bases in between. Germline V gene sequence: CDR1 LGHNA, CDR2 YNFKEQ. The CDR3 is made up of 13 amino acids. CDR3 nucleotides: TGTGCCAGCAGCCAACGGCGGAACAATGAGCAGTTCTTC. Encoded protein: CASSQRRNNEQFF.

This chain joins TRBV20-1 and TRBJ2-5; 10 bases are a match to TRBD1. CDR3 length: 16 amino acids. The V gene end was trimmed by 3 bases and the J gene end by 3 bases; junction bases not matched to a gene: 10. From germline, CDR1 is DFQATT and CDR2 SNEGSKA (reference sequence). CDR3 region: CSASDPGQGRKETQYF. The CDR3 DNA follows: TGCAGTGCTAGCGATCCGGGACAGGGGAGGAAAGAGACCCAGTACTTC.

This clonotype was recorded a few times. This chain connects TRBV30 to TRBJ2-7, with D unclear. V lost 0 bases, J lost 6 bases, and 9 bases lay in between. Looked up from germline, CDR1 is GTSNPN and CDR2 is SVGIG (reference sequence). CDR3 length: 12 residues. This CDR3 reads CAWSVGSREQYF. The CDR3 DNA reads TGTGCCTGGAGTGTAGGGTCCCGCGAGCAGTACTTC.

The J gene is TRBJ1-3, the V gene TRBV4-1; unclear D gene. The V gene lost 4 bases and the J gene lost 4 bases, with 17 bases spanning the gap. The germline gives CDR1 MGHRA, CDR2 YSYEKL. This CDR3 comprises 16 residues. The CDR3 reads CASSLPTMRFGNTIYF. The CDR3, as DNA: TGCGCCAGCAGCCTTCCCACGATGAGGTTCGGAAACACCATATATTTT.

The chain employs TRBV7-2 and TRBJ2-1; D unclear. The germline gives CDR1 SGHTA, CDR2 FQGNSA. The germline V and J ends were trimmed by 0 bases and 11 bases, with 11 bases remaining between them. This CDR3 spans 13 amino acids. Here the CDR3 DNA reads TGTGCCAGCAGCTTAGCGTTCATGAATCAGCAGTTCTTC. This sequence encodes CASSLAFMNQQFF.

V gene TRBV7-6 combines with J gene TRBJ2-7; the D gene is possibly TRBD2 (6 bases). Trimming took off 5 bases at V and 1 base at J, with 30 bases between the two ends. This CDR3 comprises 20 residues. The V gene's germline CDR1 is SGHVS and CDR2 FNYEAQ. The CDR3 DNA reads as TGTGCCAGCAGCGGAATACCGGGACTTTCACGCGAATTCCCTTCCTACGAGCAGTACTTC. Translation gives CASSGIPGLSREFPSYEQYF.

V and J are TRBV28 and TRBJ2-7; no firm D call. The CDR3 contains 15 residues. Germline CDR1 MDHEN, CDR2 SYDVKM. V was shortened by 6 bases and J by 0 bases, with 15 bases between the two germline ends. This chain's CDR3 is CASSLPALSSYEQYF. In nucleotides, the CDR3 is TGTGCCAGCAGCCTACCGGCCCTCTCCTCCTACGAGCAGTACTTC.

There are a few counts of this clonotype. The chain uses TRBV20-1 and TRBJ2-2; a possible D gene is TRBD1 (6 bases). The CDR3 is made up of 15 amino acids. V shed 2 bases and J shed 0 bases, with 10 bases lying between them. Germline V lookup: CDR1 DFQATT, CDR2 SNEGSKA (reference sequence). The CDR3 DNA reads TGCAGTGCTAGAACGACAGGCACGAACACCGGGGAGCTGTTTTTT. Amino acid sequence: CSARTTGTNTGELFF.

This clonotype was detected ten times or more. The chain links TRBV9 to TRBJ2-3; maybe TRBD1 (5 bases). This CDR3 comprises 13 residues. Deletions cut 3 bases from V and 2 bases from J, with 7 bases between. Germline V lookup: CDR1 SGDLS, CDR2 YYNGEE. The chain's CDR3 is CASSGTFTDTQYF. The CDR3 region has the DNA TGTGCCAGCAGCGGGACATTCACAGATACGCAGTATTTT.